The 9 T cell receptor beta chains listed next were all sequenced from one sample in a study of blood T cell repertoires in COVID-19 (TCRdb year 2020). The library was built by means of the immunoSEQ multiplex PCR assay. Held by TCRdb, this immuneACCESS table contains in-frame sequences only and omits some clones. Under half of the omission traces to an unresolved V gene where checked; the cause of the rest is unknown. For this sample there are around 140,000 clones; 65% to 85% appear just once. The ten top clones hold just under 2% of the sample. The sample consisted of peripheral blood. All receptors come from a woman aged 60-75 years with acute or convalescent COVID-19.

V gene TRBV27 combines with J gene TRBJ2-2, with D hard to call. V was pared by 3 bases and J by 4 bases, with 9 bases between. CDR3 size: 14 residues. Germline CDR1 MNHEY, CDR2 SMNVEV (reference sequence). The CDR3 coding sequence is TGTGCCAGCAGTTTCCCCCCCCTCACCGGGGAGCTGTTTTTT. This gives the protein CASSFPPLTGELFF.

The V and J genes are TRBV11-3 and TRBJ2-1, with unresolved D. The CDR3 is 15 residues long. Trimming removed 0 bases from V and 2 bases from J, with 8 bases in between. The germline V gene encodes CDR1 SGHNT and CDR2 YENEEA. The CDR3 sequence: CASSLDPSAYNEQFF. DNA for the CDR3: TGTGCCAGCAGCTTAGATCCGAGCGCCTACAATGAGCAGTTCTTC.

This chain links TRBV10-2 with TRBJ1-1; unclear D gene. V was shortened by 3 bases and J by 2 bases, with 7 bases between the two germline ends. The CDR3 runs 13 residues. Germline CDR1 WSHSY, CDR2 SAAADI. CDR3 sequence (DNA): TGCGCCAGCAGTGACTGGAGTAACACTGAAGCTTTCTTT. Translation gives CASSDWSNTEAFF.

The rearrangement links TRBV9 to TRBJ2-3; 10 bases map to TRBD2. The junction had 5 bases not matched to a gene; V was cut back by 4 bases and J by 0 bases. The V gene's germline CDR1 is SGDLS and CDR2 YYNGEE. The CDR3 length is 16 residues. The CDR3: CASSLRTSGSTDTQYF. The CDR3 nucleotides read TGTGCCAGCAGCTTAAGGACTAGCGGAAGCACAGATACGCAGTATTTT.

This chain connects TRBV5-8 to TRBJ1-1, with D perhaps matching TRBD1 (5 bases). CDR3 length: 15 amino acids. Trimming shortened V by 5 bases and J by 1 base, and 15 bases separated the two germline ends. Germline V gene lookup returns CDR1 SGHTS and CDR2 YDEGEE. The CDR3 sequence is CASRTGGPGNTEAFF. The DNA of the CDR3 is TGTGCCAGCAGAACAGGAGGGCCGGGGAACACTGAAGCTTTCTTT.

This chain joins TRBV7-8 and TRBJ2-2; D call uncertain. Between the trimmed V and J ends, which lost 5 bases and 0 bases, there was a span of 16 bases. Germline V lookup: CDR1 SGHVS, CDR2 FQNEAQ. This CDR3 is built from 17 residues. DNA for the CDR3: TGTGCCAGCAGCACCGCGAACCGCCCCGCGAACACCGGGGAGCTGTTTTTT. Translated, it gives CASSTANRPANTGELFF.

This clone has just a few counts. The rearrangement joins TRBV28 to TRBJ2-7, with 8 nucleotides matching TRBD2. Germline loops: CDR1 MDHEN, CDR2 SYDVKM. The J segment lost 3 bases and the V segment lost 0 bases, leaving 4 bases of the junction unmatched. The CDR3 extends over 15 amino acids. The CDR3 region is CASSLWKSGSYEQYF. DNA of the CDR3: TGTGCCAGCAGTTTATGGAAAAGCGGGAGCTACGAGCAGTACTTC.

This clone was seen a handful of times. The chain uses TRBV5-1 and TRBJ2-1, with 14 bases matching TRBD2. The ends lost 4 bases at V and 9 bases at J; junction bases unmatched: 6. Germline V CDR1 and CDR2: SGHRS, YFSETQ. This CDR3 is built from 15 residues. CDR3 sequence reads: CASSPGTSGSVEQFF. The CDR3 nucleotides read TGCGCCAGCAGCCCCGGGACTAGCGGGAGTGTTGAGCAGTTCTTC.

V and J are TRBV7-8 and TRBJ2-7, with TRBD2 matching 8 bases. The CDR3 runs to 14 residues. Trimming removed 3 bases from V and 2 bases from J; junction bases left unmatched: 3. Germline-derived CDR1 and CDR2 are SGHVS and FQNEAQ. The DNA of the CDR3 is TGTGCCAGCAGCTTGCCGGGACTAGCCTACGAGCAGTACTTC. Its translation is CASSLPGLAYEQYF.